The T cell receptor beta chain described here comes from a study of cytomegalovirus exposure and HLA in healthy donors. The PCR contained 60 Vbeta and 13 Jbeta primers. Method: immunoSEQ multiplex PCR; TCRdb's copy keeps in-frame clones and lacks some. This sample has some 60,000 clones, with 70% to 75% found just once. In this sample, this clone turned up once. Trimming stripped 4 bases from V and 1 base from J, with 21 bases between. The germline V gene has CDR1 SGHDT and CDR2 YYEEEE. CDR3 size: 17 residues. Sequencing used PBMCs. The sequence derives from a woman in her twenties or thirties in good health and CMV-seronegative. The V gene is TRBV5-6, the J gene TRBJ2-7, with D tentatively TRBD2 (6 bases). CDR3 residues: CASSHLRDANFSYEQYF. CDR3 nucleotide sequence: TGTGCCAGCAGCCATTTGCGGGACGCAAATTTTTCCTACGAGCAGTACTTC.